Sequencing of this TCR beta chain was carried out in a study of blood T cells in healthy people across ages. Study-level points and caveats: PBMCs were not sorted, which prevented a conclusive comparison of naive versus antigen-experienced cells. Both naive CD4+ cell counts and diversity were greater in long-lived donors than in aged donors.

Germline CDR1 is SGHKS and CDR2 is YYEKEE (reference sequence). The CDR3 covers 13 residues. A second PCR, run for about 7 to 12 cycles, used a sample-barcoded 5' primer plus a J-beta primer mix. TCRdb re-analysed the 5' RACE reads in MiXCR, keeping a single row per CDR3 protein. The sample includes around 1,500,000 distinct CDR3 sequences, 42% seen only once; the top ten take approximately 7.9%. In regard to this clonotype: Its antigen is as yet unknown.

Material for sequencing was blood. The source of this sequence is a woman younger than 30 in good health. This chain uses TRBV5-5 with TRBJ2-5, with D possibly being TRBD1 (5 bases). With the DNA end fitting TRBJ2-7 better, the J assignment may be wrong. The CDR3 DNA follows: TGTGCCAGCAGCTTACCTGGACATTCCGAGCAGTACTTC. It yields the protein CASSLPGHSEQYF.